Shown below are 17 T cell receptor beta chains from a single sample sequenced in a study of T cells in localized non-small cell lung cancer. TCRdb's copy holds only in-frame clones and misses some; the assay was immunoSEQ multiplex PCR. The data hold approximately 65,000 clones, with roughly 79% observed a single time. Sequencing used PBMCs, obtained before any cancer treatment. Source of these receptors: a man aged 40 to 70 with stage II lung adenocarcinoma.

V usage is TRBV14 and J usage is TRBJ2-2; no clear D. CDR3 length: 12 residues. Trimming cost V 3 bases and J 8 bases, with 7 bases left between them. CDR1 SGHDN and CDR2 FVKESK come from the germline V gene. The CDR3 sequence: CASSHTGGELFF. Written as DNA, the CDR3 is TGTGCCAGCAGCCACACCGGGGGGGAGCTGTTTTTT.

In DNA form, the CDR3 reads TGTGCCAGCAGCCCAGACTTGGGGGCCAATCAGCCCCAGCATTTT. This gives the protein CASSPDLGANQPQHF. The chain has TRBV7-9 and TRBJ1-5; weak D call: TRBD1 (6 bases). CDR1 and CDR2 from the germline V gene are SEHNR and FQNEAQ (reference sequence). The V and J ends lost 5 bases and 3 bases respectively, with 14 bases between them. The CDR3 length is 15 residues.

This rearrangement joins TRBV30 to TRBJ1-3; D is unresolved. The V end was cut by 1 base, the J end by 4 bases, with 8 bases between. Germline values: CDR1 GTSNPN, CDR2 SVGIG (reference sequence). This CDR3 is built from 13 residues. The CDR3 loop is CAWSGDTGNTIYF. The CDR3 nucleotides are TGTGCCTGGAGTGGAGACACGGGAAACACCATATATTTT.

Only one count was recorded for this clone. This chain connects TRBV29-1 to TRBJ2-1; 8 bases match TRBD1. This CDR3 comprises 13 residues. The V and J ends lost 8 bases and 2 bases, in that order; junction bases with no gene match: 5. Per germline, CDR1 SQVTM and CDR2 ANQGSEA. The CDR3, as DNA: TGCAGCTCGCGGACAGGGCCCTACAATGAGCAGTTCTTC. It yields the protein CSSRTGPYNEQFF.

This chain links TRBV5-1 with TRBJ1-1, with 7 nucleotides matching TRBD1. V lost 3 bases, J lost 1 base, and 6 bases stayed unmatched. CDR3 length equals 15 residues. Germline V CDR1 and CDR2: SGHRS, YFSETQ. CDR3 bases: TGCGCCAGCAGCTCCCGACAGGGATCGAACACTGAAGCTTTCTTT. Its protein product is CASSSRQGSNTEAFF.

This rearrangement joins TRBV2 to TRBJ1-5; a possible D gene is TRBD1 (5 bases). V was shortened by 5 bases and J by 2 bases, with 10 bases between the two germline ends. The CDR3 covers 14 residues. CDR1 is SNHLY, CDR2 FYNNEI, per germline. The CDR3 loop is CASSRGEGNQPQHF. CDR3 nucleotide sequence: TGTGCCAGCAGTCGAGGGGAGGGCAATCAGCCCCAGCATTTT.

V usage is TRBV7-9 and J usage is TRBJ1-2, with no clear D. Germline assignment: CDR1 SEHNR and CDR2 FQNEAQ (reference sequence). CDR3 length: 15 amino acids. Trimming removed 3 bases at V and 1 base at J, with 12 bases between. CDR3 nucleotides: TGTGCCAGCAGCTTTAAAACAGCAATTAACTATGGCTACACCTTC. This gives the protein CASSFKTAINYGYTF.

The chain combines TRBV19 with TRBJ1-2; D perhaps matches TRBD1 (6 bases). Germline V gives CDR1 LNHDA, CDR2 SQIVND (reference sequence). V lost 5 bases and J 5 bases, leaving 18 bases between the germline ends. There are 15 residues in the CDR3. This CDR3 reads CASSPRTEGAYGYTF. The CDR3, as DNA: TGTGCCAGTAGTCCTCGGACAGAGGGAGCATATGGCTACACCTTC.

The table lists this clone with a count of one. The genes are TRBV27 and TRBJ1-1; perhaps TRBD1 as D (5 bases). V was trimmed by 0 bases and J by 2 bases, leaving 10 bases between them. This CDR3 spans 15 amino acids. CDR1 and CDR2 from the germline V gene are MNHEY and SMNVEV (reference sequence). CDR3 nucleotides: TGTGCCAGCAGTTTATCACTGGGGCCAAACACTGAAGCTTTCTTT. Translating gives CASSLSLGPNTEAFF.

This chain connects TRBV7-3 to TRBJ2-7; possible D gene TRBD2, 6 bases. The CDR3 contains 16 residues. Deletions cut 5 bases from V and 4 bases from J, with 21 bases between. Germline V gene lookup returns CDR1 SGHTA and CDR2 FQGTGA. CDR3 amino acids: CASSLAPSRGKYEQYF. CDR3 DNA: TGTGCCAGCAGCCTAGCCCCCTCTCGCGGGAAGTACGAGCAGTACTTC.

The gene calls are TRBV30 and TRBJ2-5; D call uncertain. V gave up 4 bases and J gave up 2 bases, with 11 bases separating them. The CDR3 totals 13 residues. CDR1 GTSNPN and CDR2 SVGIG come from the germline V gene (reference sequence). The DNA of the CDR3 is TGTGCCTGGACGAGACGGCTGCAAGAGACCCAGTACTTC. Translating it yields CAWTRRLQETQYF.

The rearrangement joins TRBV5-4 to TRBJ1-2; D is unresolved. The CDR3 totals 13 residues. Germline assignment: CDR1 SGHNT and CDR2 YYREEE (reference sequence). With 4 bases removed from V and 3 bases from J, the gap between germline ends came to 10 bases. The CDR3 bases are TGTGCCAGCAGCCTTCAGAGGGACTATGGCTACACCTTC. This translates into CASSLQRDYGYTF.

The V gene is TRBV27, the J gene TRBJ1-1, with TRBD1 matching over 8 bases. Germline V gives CDR1 MNHEY, CDR2 SMNVEV (reference sequence). This CDR3 has 15 residues. The J segment lost 5 bases and the V segment lost 4 bases, leaving 9 bases of the junction unmatched. CDR3 protein: CASSSQGVRGTEAFF. CDR3 sequence (DNA): TGTGCCAGCAGTTCACAGGGGGTAAGAGGGACTGAAGCTTTCTTT.

The V gene is TRBV7-6, the J gene TRBJ1-3; D perhaps matches TRBD1 (6 bases). Germline assignment: CDR1 SGHVS and CDR2 FNYEAQ. V was cut by 6 bases and J by 0 bases, with 15 bases left in between. The CDR3 sequence is 16 residues long. The DNA of the CDR3 is TGTGCCAGCAGTCCTGTGGGACACCACTCTGGAAACACCATATATTTT. This encodes CASSPVGHHSGNTIYF.

Worth noting for this clone: A read error may account for a junction end that differs from germline. The rearrangement uses TRBV19 and TRBJ2-7; maybe TRBD2 (5 bases). Germline V lookup: CDR1 LNHDA, CDR2 SQIVND (reference sequence). This CDR3 contains 11 residues. CDR3 bases: TGTGCCAGTCAAGGAGAGGGCCGGAGGAACTTC. Translated, it gives CASQGEGRRNF. Drawing the rest from reference TRBV19 and TRBJ2-7, the complete variable domain is DGGITQSPKYLFRKEGQNVTLSCEQNLNHDAMYWYRQDPGQGLRLIYYSQIVNDFQKGDIAEGYSVSREKKESFPLTVTSAQKNPTAFYLCASQGEGRRNFGPGTRLTVT.

The chain combines TRBV5-1 with TRBJ2-7; weak D call: TRBD1 (7 bases). V lost 0 bases to trimming and J lost 3 bases, with 16 bases between them. This CDR3 contains 16 residues. Germline assignment: CDR1 SGHRS and CDR2 YFSETQ. DNA of the CDR3: TGCGCCAGCAGCTTGGCCGCGGGGACAGCGGACTACGAGCAGTACTTC. Residues: CASSLAAGTADYEQYF.

V usage is TRBV5-1 and J usage is TRBJ1-4, with D maybe TRBD1 (6 bases). The V gene lost 0 bases and the J gene lost 2 bases, with 11 bases spanning the gap. CDR1 is SGHRS, CDR2 YFSETQ, per germline. CDR3 length: 16 amino acids. The DNA of the CDR3 is TGCGCCAGCAGCTTGGCTCCACAGGGCACTAATGAAAAACTGTTTTTT. This encodes CASSLAPQGTNEKLFF. Supplemented by reference TRBV5-1 and TRBJ1-4, the full variable domain reads KAGVTQTPRYLIKTRGQQVTLSCSPISGHRSVSWYQQTPGQGLQFLFEYFSETQRNKGNFPGRFSGRQFSNSRSEMNVSTLELGDSALYLCASSLAPQGTNEKLFFGSGTQLSVL.